The rows below give T cell receptor beta chains drawn from one sample of a study of cytomegalovirus exposure and HLA in healthy donors. The table came from immunoSEQ multiplex PCR; TCRdb's copy has only in-frame clones and leaves some out. Of tens of thousands of clones in the sample, approximately 88% are singletons; the top ten hold about 6.7%. The sample was PBMCs. Source of these receptors: a woman aged 25 to 45 in good health and CMV-seronegative. Each CDR3 is given with its conserved first and last residue. D genes are given only for firm matches. Clone size is stated in some rows and not others, as once, few, many or a class when expanded.

TRBV11-2	.	TRBJ1-1	.	CASSSSPGTTRAFF	TGTGCCAGCAGCTCTAGTCCGGGGACAACGAGGGCTTTCTTT
TRBV9	.	TRBJ2-3	TRBD2	CASSVGFLAGATAQYF	TGTGCCAGCAGCGTAGGTTTCCTAGCGGGAGCCACCGCGCAGTATTTT
TRBV19	.	TRBJ1-3	TRBD1	CASSKGQDGNTIYF	TGTGCCAGTAGTAAGGGACAGGATGGCAACACCATATATTTT
TRBV7-2	.	TRBJ2-1	TRBD2	CASSSPGPGLGKEGEQFF	TGTGCCAGCAGCTCCCCTGGACCGGGACTAGGGAAAGAAGGTGAGCAGTTCTTC
TRBV7-2	.	TRBJ2-7	TRBD1	CASSPRQGYSYEQYF	TGTGCCAGCAGCCCTAGACAGGGGTACTCCTACGAGCAGTACTTC
TRBV6-5	once	TRBJ2-7	TRBD2	CASRPTSGATYEQYF	TGTGCCAGCAGGCCAACTAGCGGGGCAACCTACGAGCAGTACTTC
TRBV7-9	.	TRBJ2-3	TRBD2	CASSFQAAGLTDTQYF	TGTGCCAGCAGCTTTCAGGCAGCGGGACTCACAGATACGCAGTATTTT
TRBV5-1	.	TRBJ2-1	TRBD2	CASSLAAGFYNEQFF	TGCGCCAGCAGCTTGGCAGCGGGATTTTACAATGAGCAGTTCTTC
TRBV27	.	TRBJ2-1	.	CASSFGQRSYNEQFF	TGTGCCAGCAGTTTTGGACAGCGATCCTACAATGAGCAGTTCTTC
TRBV6-5	.	TRBJ2-1	.	CASSSWSADNEQFF	TGTGCCAGCAGTTCGTGGAGCGCCGACAATGAGCAGTTCTTC
TRBV29-1	.	TRBJ1-1	TRBD1	CSVAGGIYDTEAFF	TGCAGCGTTGCAGGGGGGATCTACGACACTGAAGCTTTCTTT
TRBV7-7	.	TRBJ2-5	.	CASGDQGPGRETQYF	TGTGCCAGCGGAGACCAGGGGCCCGGGCGGGAGACCCAGTACTTC
TRBV7-2	.	TRBJ2-7	TRBD2	CASSLGRASYEQYF	TGTGCCAGCAGCCTCGGGAGGGCCTCCTACGAGCAGTACTTC
TRBV29-1	.	TRBJ2-3	.	CSGSRNEKADTQYF	TGCAGCGGCTCCAGGAATGAGAAGGCAGATACGCAGTATTTT
TRBV7-9	.	TRBJ2-7	.	CASILGGGRPYEQYF	TGTGCCAGCATCCTCGGTGGAGGGCGACCCTACGAGCAGTACTTC